This entry concerns a single T cell receptor (beta chain). Its antigen is unidentified. The data are from a study of T cell repertoires in cytomegalovirus infection. General study findings and limits: The study found HLA-C-restricted CMV-specific TCR beta clonotypes dominating the ex vivo response.

TCRdb reprocessed the reads with MiXCR, giving one entry per CDR3 protein. Altogether 150,000 or so distinct CDR3 sequences are present, around 20% being singletons, with the ten largest covering approximately 9.9%. Sequenced: PBMCs. The clonotype comes from a human donor in good health (CMV status not recorded). Some clones in this sample may be carry-over from other donors' samples.

CDR3 nucleotides: TGTGCCAGCAGTTTATACTCCGTTGATGGCTACACCTTC. This translates into CASSLYSVDGYTF. The rearrangement links TRBV28 to TRBJ1-2; D unresolved. The germline V gene encodes CDR1 MDHEN and CDR2 SYDVKM. This CDR3 comprises 13 residues. V lost 1 base to trimming and J lost 6 bases, with 9 bases between them.